These T cell receptor beta chains were read from a single sample in a study of OX40 agonist ivuxolimab in advanced cancers. The method was immunoSEQ multiplex PCR; TCRdb's version includes in-frame clones alone and lacks a portion of them. The table records around 65,000 clones, about 92% of them present only once. Sequencing was performed on CD4+ or CD8+ T cells sorted from blood, taken in a trial of the OX40 agonist ivuxolimab. These receptor sequences come from an adult with an advanced solid tumor such as melanoma, head and neck, liver or kidney cancer. The CDR3 runs from the conserved cysteine through the conserved F or W. The order of the fields is CDR3 DNA, CDR3 protein, clone size, CDR3 length, D gene, V gene, J gene. D genes are given only for firm matches. A row's size may be missing; if present it is once, few, many or a size class.

DNA: TGTGCCAGCAGCCTACAGGGAGGAAACACCATATATTTT
CDR3: CASSLQGGNTIYF
size: once
length: 13
D: .
V: TRBV6-5
J: TRBJ1-3

DNA: TGTGCCAGCAGTGAAGGCGGTCAGGTGTACGAGCAGTACTTC
CDR3: CASSEGGQVYEQYF
size: .
length: 14
D: .
V: TRBV6-5
J: TRBJ2-7

DNA: TGTGCCTGGAAGGGGGGTGGGTATGGCTACACCTTC
CDR3: CAWKGGGYGYTF
size: .
length: 12
D: .
V: TRBV30
J: TRBJ1-2

DNA: TGTGCCAGCAAGGCGGGGACAGGGATCGACGAGCAGTACTTC
CDR3: CASKAGTGIDEQYF
size: .
length: 14
D: TRBD1
V: TRBV6-6
J: TRBJ2-7

DNA: TGTGCCAGCAGTGAAGGGTCAAAAAGGCAGTTCTTC
CDR3: CASSEGSKRQFF
size: .
length: 12
D: .
V: TRBV6-1
J: TRBJ2-1

DNA: TGCGCCAGCAGCTTGGCCACAATTTCAGGGGGCGGGAACACTGAAGCTTTCTTT
CDR3: CASSLATISGGGNTEAFF
size: .
length: 18
D: TRBD1
V: TRBV5-1
J: TRBJ1-1

DNA: TGTGCCTGGAACAGGGTCTCCGGAAACACCATATATTTT
CDR3: CAWNRVSGNTIYF
size: .
length: 13
D: .
V: TRBV30
J: TRBJ1-3

DNA: TGTGCCTACAATAGCGGGAGCTCCTACGAGCAGTACTTC
CDR3: CAYNSGSSYEQYF
size: .
length: 13
D: TRBD2
V: TRBV30
J: TRBJ2-7

DNA: TGTGCCAGCACTAGACCGGGACCCTTGGATGAGCAGTTCTTC
CDR3: CASTRPGPLDEQFF
size: .
length: 14
D: .
V: TRBV6-1
J: TRBJ2-1

DNA: TGTGCCAGCAGCTTGTATGGCGGTTCGTACGAGCAGTACTTC
CDR3: CASSLYGGSYEQYF
size: .
length: 14
D: .
V: TRBV7-8
J: TRBJ2-7

DNA: TGTGCCAGTAGTATTAGCCGTTCGTTAAGAAGCACTGAAGCTTTCTTT
CDR3: CASSISRSLRSTEAFF
size: once
length: 16
D: .
V: TRBV19
J: TRBJ1-1

DNA: TGTGCCAGCAGCCAAGCGTCCGGCGTGGGAGGGGAAGAGACCCAGTACTTC
CDR3: CASSQASGVGGEETQYF
size: .
length: 17
D: TRBD2
V: TRBV4-2
J: TRBJ2-5

DNA: TGTGCCAGCAGCTGGGACGATTCACCCCTCCACTTT
CDR3: CASSWDDSPLHF
size: .
length: 12
D: .
V: TRBV10-3
J: TRBJ1-6

DNA: TGTGCCAGCAGGGGCAGTGGGGACCCCAATCAGCCCCAGCATTTT
CDR3: CASRGSGDPNQPQHF
size: .
length: 15
D: .
V: TRBV6-5
J: TRBJ1-5

DNA: TGTGCCAGTAGTTCAGGGGGGTACGAGCAGTACTTC
CDR3: CASSSGGYEQYF
size: .
length: 12
D: .
V: TRBV19
J: TRBJ2-7

DNA: TGTGCTAGTGGTTTGGTAGTGACTAGCGGGAGTACAGATACGCAGTATTTT
CDR3: CASGLVVTSGSTDTQYF
size: .
length: 17
D: TRBD2
V: TRBV12-5
J: TRBJ2-3

DNA: TGCGCCAGCAGCCGGGACAGATCCTACGAGCAGTACTTC
CDR3: CASSRDRSYEQYF
size: .
length: 13
D: TRBD1
V: TRBV5-1
J: TRBJ2-7

DNA: TGTGCCAGCAGTTCAACCTTTAACGCTGGCAGGCTGGGTTCTGGGGCCAACGTCCTGACTTTC
CDR3: CASSSTFNAGRLGSGANVLTF
size: .
length: 21
D: .
V: TRBV27
J: TRBJ2-6

DNA: TGTGCCAGCAGCTTGACAGCGAAAGAGACCCAGTACTTC
CDR3: CASSLTAKETQYF
size: .
length: 13
D: .
V: TRBV7-9
J: TRBJ2-5

DNA: TGTGCCACGATCCCGGGGGGACAGAACTACGAGCAGTACTTC
CDR3: CATIPGGQNYEQYF
size: .
length: 14
D: .
V: TRBV6-6
J: TRBJ2-7

DNA: TGTGCCAGCTCACCAATGAGAGCTCCGGGGGAGCTGTTTTTT
CDR3: CASSPMRAPGELFF
size: .
length: 14
D: .
V: TRBV18
J: TRBJ2-2

DNA: TGTGCCAGCAGCGTAAAAGGGGGGTTCGACTATGGCTACACCTTC
CDR3: CASSVKGGFDYGYTF
size: few
length: 15
D: .
V: TRBV5-6
J: TRBJ1-2

DNA: TGTGCCAGCAGTGAATTCGAAGGAGACAGCTCTGGAAACACCATATATTTT
CDR3: CASSEFEGDSSGNTIYF
size: .
length: 17
D: .
V: TRBV2
J: TRBJ1-3

DNA: TGTGCCAGCAGCTTAGTCGGGACAGGCTATGGAAACACCATATATTTT
CDR3: CASSLVGTGYGNTIYF
size: .
length: 16
D: TRBD1
V: TRBV7-2
J: TRBJ1-3

DNA: TGTGCCTTTCCGACGAGAGGTGGCTACACCTTC
CDR3: CAFPTRGGYTF
size: .
length: 11
D: .
V: TRBV21-1
J: TRBJ1-2

DNA: TGCAGCGCCCGAGAGTCTAGCGGGGGGGCCTGGGAGACCCAGTACTTC
CDR3: CSARESSGGAWETQYF
size: .
length: 16
D: TRBD2
V: TRBV29-1
J: TRBJ2-5

DNA: TGTGCCAGCAGTTACGGGTTCTCTGGAAACACCATATATTTT
CDR3: CASSYGFSGNTIYF
size: .
length: 14
D: .
V: TRBV6-6
J: TRBJ1-3

DNA: TGCAGCGTTGGGGCTACTAACTATGGCTACACCTTC
CDR3: CSVGATNYGYTF
size: .
length: 12
D: .
V: TRBV29-1
J: TRBJ1-2

DNA: TGTGCCAGTAGTGACCAGGGTTCCTACGAGCAGTACTTC
CDR3: CASSDQGSYEQYF
size: .
length: 13
D: .
V: TRBV19
J: TRBJ2-7

DNA: TGTGCCAGCAGCTTGGCCGAAGGCAGTTCGGGCTATGGCTACACCTTC
CDR3: CASSLAEGSSGYGYTF
size: .
length: 16
D: .
V: TRBV5-5
J: TRBJ1-2

DNA: TGTGCCAGCACTTCGGAGTCCTATGGCTACACCTTC
CDR3: CASTSESYGYTF
size: .
length: 12
D: .
V: TRBV6-6
J: TRBJ1-2

DNA: TGTGCCATCGGCCGACTAGCGGGAGAAGAGACCCAGTACTTC
CDR3: CAIGRLAGEETQYF
size: .
length: 14
D: TRBD2
V: TRBV10-3
J: TRBJ2-5

DNA: TGTGCCAGCAGCCCCCATTTGAGCTCCTACGAGCAGTACTTC
CDR3: CASSPHLSSYEQYF
size: .
length: 14
D: .
V: TRBV11-2
J: TRBJ2-7

DNA: TGTGCCAGCAGTTTGCGCCTTCAGGGTAGCTACGAGCAGTACTTC
CDR3: CASSLRLQGSYEQYF
size: once
length: 15
D: .
V: TRBV27
J: TRBJ2-7

DNA: TGCGCCAGCAGTGAGTCGAGGGGGGGGCTTATCGAAGCTTTCTTT
CDR3: CASSESRGGLIEAFF
size: .
length: 15
D: .
V: TRBV10-1
J: TRBJ1-1

DNA: TGTGCCAGCAGCCAAGACCGGGAGACCCAGTACTTC
CDR3: CASSQDRETQYF
size: .
length: 12
D: .
V: TRBV4-2
J: TRBJ2-5

DNA: TGCGCCAGCAGCTTGGTCGGGGTGCCATCGGATACGCAGTATTTT
CDR3: CASSLVGVPSDTQYF
size: .
length: 15
D: .
V: TRBV5-1
J: TRBJ2-3

DNA: TGTGCCAGTAGTTTAGCGGAATATTACAATGAGCAGTTCTTC
CDR3: CASSLAEYYNEQFF
size: .
length: 14
D: .
V: TRBV19
J: TRBJ2-1

DNA: TGCAGCGACCGACAGGAGCAGACCCAGTACTTC
CDR3: CSDRQEQTQYF
size: once
length: 11
D: .
V: TRBV29-1
J: TRBJ2-5

DNA: TGTGCCAGCAGTCTCATTCCGGGGGGAACTGAAGCTTTCTTT
CDR3: CASSLIPGGTEAFF
size: .
length: 14
D: .
V: TRBV11-2
J: TRBJ1-1

DNA: TGTGCCAGTAGGGATAGCGGGCCCTACGAGCAGTACTTC
CDR3: CASRDSGPYEQYF
size: .
length: 13
D: TRBD2
V: TRBV19
J: TRBJ2-7

DNA: TGTGCCAGCAGCTTAAGGGGGGGAAACACCGGGGAGCTGTTTTTT
CDR3: CASSLRGGNTGELFF
size: .
length: 15
D: .
V: TRBV7-9
J: TRBJ2-2

DNA: TGTGCCAGCAGTTCTACAGGGACTAGCTACAATGAGCAGTTCTTC
CDR3: CASSSTGTSYNEQFF
size: once
length: 15
D: TRBD2
V: TRBV11-2
J: TRBJ2-1

DNA: TGTGCCAGCAGCTTAGACAGGGGACATGGCTACACCTTC
CDR3: CASSLDRGHGYTF
size: .
length: 13
D: .
V: TRBV11-2
J: TRBJ1-2

DNA: TGCGCCTCTAAGGGGACTAGCAGGACAGATACGCAGTATTTT
CDR3: CASKGTSRTDTQYF
size: .
length: 14
D: TRBD2
V: TRBV10-2
J: TRBJ2-3

DNA: TGTGCCAGCAGCTTAGTTCGGGGAGGGCAGGCGTCTGGGCAGTTCTTC
CDR3: CASSLVRGGQASGQFF
size: .
length: 16
D: TRBD2
V: TRBV7-6
J: TRBJ2-1

DNA: TGCGCCAGCAGCTCACCGGGACAGGGTGTCTATGGCTACACCTTC
CDR3: CASSSPGQGVYGYTF
size: .
length: 15
D: TRBD1
V: TRBV5-1
J: TRBJ1-2

DNA: TGTGCCACCGAAGGGGGGGTGGACACTGAAGCTTTCTTT
CDR3: CATEGGVDTEAFF
size: .
length: 13
D: .
V: TRBV19
J: TRBJ1-1

DNA: TGTGCCAGCGGTAGGCGCACAGATACGCAGTATTTT
CDR3: CASGRRTDTQYF
size: .
length: 12
D: .
V: TRBV6-5
J: TRBJ2-3

DNA: TGTGCCAGCAGCTATAACAGGGGTGGGTACAATGAGCAGTTCTTC
CDR3: CASSYNRGGYNEQFF
size: .
length: 15
D: TRBD1
V: TRBV11-2
J: TRBJ2-1

DNA: TGTGCCAGCTCACCCCTCCCGGACAGTAGAGTTATTAGCTCTGGAAACACCATATATTTT
CDR3: CASSPLPDSRVISSGNTIYF
size: .
length: 20
D: .
V: TRBV18
J: TRBJ1-3

DNA: TGTGCCAGCAGCGCCGGAGGAGAAGCCTACGAGCAGTACTTC
CDR3: CASSAGGEAYEQYF
size: .
length: 14
D: .
V: TRBV11-3
J: TRBJ2-7

DNA: TGTGCCAGTAGTATATTGTTCCGTGAAGCTTTCTTT
CDR3: CASSILFREAFF
size: .
length: 12
D: .
V: TRBV19
J: TRBJ1-1